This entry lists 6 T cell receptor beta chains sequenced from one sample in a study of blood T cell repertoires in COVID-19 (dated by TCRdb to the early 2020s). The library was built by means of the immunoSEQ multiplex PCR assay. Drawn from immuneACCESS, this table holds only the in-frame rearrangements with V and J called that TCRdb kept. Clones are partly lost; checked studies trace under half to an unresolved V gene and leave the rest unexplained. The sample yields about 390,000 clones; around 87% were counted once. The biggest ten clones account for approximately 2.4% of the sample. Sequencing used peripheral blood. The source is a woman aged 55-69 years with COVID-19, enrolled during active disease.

The CDR3 sequence: CASSLESEQYF. CDR3 bases: TGTGCCAGCAGCTTGGAGAGCGAGCAGTACTTC. The rearrangement uses TRBV5-4 and TRBJ2-7; D remains ambiguous. V dropped 0 bases and J dropped 6 bases, with 4 bases sitting between them. This CDR3 comprises 11 residues. CDR1 is SGHNT, CDR2 YYREEE, per germline (reference sequence).

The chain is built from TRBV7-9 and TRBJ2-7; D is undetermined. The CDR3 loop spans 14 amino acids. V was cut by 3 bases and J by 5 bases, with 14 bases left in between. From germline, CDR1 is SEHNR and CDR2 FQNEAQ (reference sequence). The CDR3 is CASSLYKNPNEQYF. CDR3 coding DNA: TGTGCCAGCAGCTTGTACAAAAACCCCAACGAGCAGTACTTC.

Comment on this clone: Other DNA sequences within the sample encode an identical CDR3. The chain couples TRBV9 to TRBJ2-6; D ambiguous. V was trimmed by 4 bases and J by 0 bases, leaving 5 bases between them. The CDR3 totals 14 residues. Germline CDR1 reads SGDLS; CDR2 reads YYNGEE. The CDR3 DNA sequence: TGTGCCAGCAGCTCACTCTCTGGGGCCAACGTCCTGACTTTC. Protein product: CASSSLSGANVLTF.

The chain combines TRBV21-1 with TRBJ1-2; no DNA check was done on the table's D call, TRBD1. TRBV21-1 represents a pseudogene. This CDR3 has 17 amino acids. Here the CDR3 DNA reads TGTGCCAGCAGCAAAAAACAGGGTCTTGAAACAAACTATGGCTACACCTTC. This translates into CASSKKQGLETNYGYTF.

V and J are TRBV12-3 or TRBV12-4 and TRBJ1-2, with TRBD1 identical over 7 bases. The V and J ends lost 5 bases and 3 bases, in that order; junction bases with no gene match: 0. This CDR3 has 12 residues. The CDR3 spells CASSTGDYGYTF. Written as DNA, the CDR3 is TGTGCCAGCAGTACAGGGGACTATGGCTACACCTTC.

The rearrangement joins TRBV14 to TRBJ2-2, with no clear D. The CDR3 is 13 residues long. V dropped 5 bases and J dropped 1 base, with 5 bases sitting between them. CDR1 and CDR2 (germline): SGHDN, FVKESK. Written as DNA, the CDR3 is TGTGCCAGCAGCAGACAGAACACCGGGGAGCTGTTTTTT. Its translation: CASSRQNTGELFF.